This TCR beta chain was recorded in a study of T cell changes during pregnancy in multiple sclerosis. The CDR3 has 16 residues. Germline CDR1 and CDR2: SGHVS and FQNEAQ. V was cut by 7 bases and J by 4 bases, with 17 bases left in between. The protocol was immunoSEQ multiplex PCR, while the TCRdb copy is restricted to in-frame clones and leaves out a portion. This table has tens of thousands of clones, 80% to 95% appearing once. This receptor was identified in a female donor with multiple sclerosis, enrolled in a pregnancy study. The rearrangement links TRBV7-8 to TRBJ1-6; weak D call: TRBD1 (5 bases). The sample here was CD4+ T cells from peripheral blood mononuclear cells, taken in the third trimester of pregnancy. CDR3 in DNA: TGTGCCAGCACCCTAGGGCCGGGACTTTATAATTCACCCCTCCACTTT. Translating it yields CASTLGPGLYNSPLHF.